This record concerns one T cell receptor beta chain sequence. These data are taken from a study of control samples from healthy donors and cancer patients. Only in-frame clones appear in the TCRdb table, and some are missing; sequencing was by immunoSEQ multiplex PCR. The sample has fewer than 200,000 clones, 90% to 95% seen once. The CDR3 loop spans 17 amino acids. Trimming cost V 2 bases and J 5 bases; bases outside gene matches: 9. Germline CDR1 reads KGHDR; CDR2 reads SFDVKD. The gene calls are TRBV24-1 and TRBJ2-7, with TRBD2 matching over 12 bases. The TCR was taken from a woman in her sixties or seventies in good health. The sample comprised blood. CDR3 residues: CATSDWTSGVGSDEQYF. CDR3 nucleotide sequence: TGTGCCACCAGTGATTGGACTAGCGGGGTAGGATCGGACGAGCAGTACTTC.